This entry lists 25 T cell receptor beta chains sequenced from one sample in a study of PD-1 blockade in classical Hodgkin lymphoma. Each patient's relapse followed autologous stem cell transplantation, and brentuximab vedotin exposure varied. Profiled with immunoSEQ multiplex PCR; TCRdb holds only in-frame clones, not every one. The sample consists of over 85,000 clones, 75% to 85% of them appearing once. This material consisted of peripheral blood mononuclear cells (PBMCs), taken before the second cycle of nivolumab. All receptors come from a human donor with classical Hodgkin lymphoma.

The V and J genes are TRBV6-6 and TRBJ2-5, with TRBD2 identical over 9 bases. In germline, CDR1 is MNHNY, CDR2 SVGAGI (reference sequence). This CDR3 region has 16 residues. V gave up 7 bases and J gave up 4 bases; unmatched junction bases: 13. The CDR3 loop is CASNPNVGSGRETQYF. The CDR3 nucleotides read TGTGCCAGCAACCCAAATGTTGGTAGCGGGAGAGAGACCCAGTACTTC.

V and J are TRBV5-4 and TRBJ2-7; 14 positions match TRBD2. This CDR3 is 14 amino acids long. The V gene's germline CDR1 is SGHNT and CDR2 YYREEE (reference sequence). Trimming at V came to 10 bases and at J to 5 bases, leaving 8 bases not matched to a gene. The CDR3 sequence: CASGTSGSAHEQYF. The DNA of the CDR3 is TGTGCCTCCGGGACTAGCGGGAGTGCCCACGAGCAGTACTTC. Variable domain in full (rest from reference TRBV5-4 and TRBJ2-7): ETGVTQSPTHLIKTRGQQVTLRCSSQSGHNTVSWYQQALGQGPQFIFQYYREEENGRGNFPPRFSGLQFPNYSSELNVNALELDDSALYLCASGTSGSAHEQYFGPGTRLTVT.

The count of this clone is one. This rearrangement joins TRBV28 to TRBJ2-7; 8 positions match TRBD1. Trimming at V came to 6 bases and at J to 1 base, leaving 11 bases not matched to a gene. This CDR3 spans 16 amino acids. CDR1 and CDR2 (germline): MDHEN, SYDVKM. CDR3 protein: CASSEWVQGVSYEQYF. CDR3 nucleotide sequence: TGTGCCAGCAGCGAATGGGTACAGGGGGTTTCCTACGAGCAGTACTTC.

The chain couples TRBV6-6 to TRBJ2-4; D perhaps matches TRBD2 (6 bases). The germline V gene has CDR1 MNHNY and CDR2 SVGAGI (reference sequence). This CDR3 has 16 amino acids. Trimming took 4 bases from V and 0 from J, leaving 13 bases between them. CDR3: CASSWGLALAKNIQYF. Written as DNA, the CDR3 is TGTGCCAGCAGTTGGGGACTTGCCCTAGCCAAAAACATTCAGTACTTC.

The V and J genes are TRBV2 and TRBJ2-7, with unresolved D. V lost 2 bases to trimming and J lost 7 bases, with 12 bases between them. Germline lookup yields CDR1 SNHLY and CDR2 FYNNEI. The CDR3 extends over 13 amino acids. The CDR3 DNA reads TGTGCCAGCAGTGAACCCAGGCTTGGAGAGCAGTACTTC. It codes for CASSEPRLGEQYF.

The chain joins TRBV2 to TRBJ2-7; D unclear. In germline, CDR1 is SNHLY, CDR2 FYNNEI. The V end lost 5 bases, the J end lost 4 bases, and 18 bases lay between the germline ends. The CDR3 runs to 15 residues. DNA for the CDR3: TGTGCCAGCAGTCCCCAGCCCAGGTCTGAATACGAGCAGTACTTC. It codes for CASSPQPRSEYEQYF.

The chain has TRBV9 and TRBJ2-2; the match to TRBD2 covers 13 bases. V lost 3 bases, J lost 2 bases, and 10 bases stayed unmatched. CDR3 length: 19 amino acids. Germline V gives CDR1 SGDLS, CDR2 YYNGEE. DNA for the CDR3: TGTGCCAGCAGCGCTGGGACTAGCGGGAAGGGGGAAAACACCGGGGAGCTGTTTTTT. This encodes CASSAGTSGKGENTGELFF.

CDR3 sequence reads: CASSVAIGRSTGELFF. The CDR3 nucleotides read TGTGCCAGCAGCGTAGCTATCGGGAGGTCCACCGGGGAGCTGTTTTTT. The V gene is TRBV9, the J gene TRBJ2-2; the match to TRBD2 covers 7 bases. CDR3 length: 16 residues. After removal of 0 bases from V and 4 bases from J, the junction contained 6 bases not matched to a gene. Germline V gene lookup returns CDR1 SGDLS and CDR2 YYNGEE.

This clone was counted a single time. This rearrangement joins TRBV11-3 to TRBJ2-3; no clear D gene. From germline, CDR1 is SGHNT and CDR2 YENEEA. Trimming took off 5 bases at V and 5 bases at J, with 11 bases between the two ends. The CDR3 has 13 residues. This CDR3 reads CASSKNVGDTQYF. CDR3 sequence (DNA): TGTGCCAGCAGCAAGAACGTGGGAGATACGCAGTATTTT.

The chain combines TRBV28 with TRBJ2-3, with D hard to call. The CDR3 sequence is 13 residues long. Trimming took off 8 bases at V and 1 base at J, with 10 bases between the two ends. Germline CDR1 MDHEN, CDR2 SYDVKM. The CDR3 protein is CASLPWRTDTQYF. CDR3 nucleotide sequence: TGTGCCAGCCTCCCTTGGCGCACAGATACGCAGTATTTT.

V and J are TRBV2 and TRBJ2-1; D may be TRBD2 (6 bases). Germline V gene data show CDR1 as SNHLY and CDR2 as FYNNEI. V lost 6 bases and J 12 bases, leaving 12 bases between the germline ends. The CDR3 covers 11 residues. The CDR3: CASRIADPQFF. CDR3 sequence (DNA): TGTGCCAGCAGAATAGCGGACCCGCAGTTCTTC.

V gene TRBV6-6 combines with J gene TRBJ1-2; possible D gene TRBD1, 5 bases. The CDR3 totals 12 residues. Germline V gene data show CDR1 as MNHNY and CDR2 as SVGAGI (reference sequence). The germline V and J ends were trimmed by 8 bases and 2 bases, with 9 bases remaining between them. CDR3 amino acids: CASLRGNYGYTF. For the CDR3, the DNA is TGTGCCAGCCTGAGGGGCAACTATGGCTACACCTTC.

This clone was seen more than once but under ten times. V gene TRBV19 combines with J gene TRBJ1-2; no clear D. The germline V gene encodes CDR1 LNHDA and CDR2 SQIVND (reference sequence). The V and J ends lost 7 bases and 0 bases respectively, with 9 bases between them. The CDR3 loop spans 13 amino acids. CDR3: CASTLGPNYGYTF. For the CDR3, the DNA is TGTGCCAGTACCTTGGGCCCTAACTATGGCTACACCTTC. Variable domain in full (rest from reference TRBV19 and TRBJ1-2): DGGITQSPKYLFRKEGQNVTLSCEQNLNHDAMYWYRQDPGQGLRLIYYSQIVNDFQKGDIAEGYSVSREKKESFPLTVTSAQKNPTAFYLCASTLGPNYGYTFGSGTRLTVV.

The CDR3 loop is CSAATSAGGELFF. CDR3 in DNA: TGCAGCGCCGCGACTAGCGCGGGCGGGGAGCTGTTTTTT. The gene calls are TRBV29-1 and TRBJ2-2; 8 positions agree with TRBD2. Trimming cost V 7 bases and J 7 bases; bases outside gene matches: 8. This CDR3 is built from 13 residues. Germline V gene lookup returns CDR1 SQVTM and CDR2 ANQGSEA.

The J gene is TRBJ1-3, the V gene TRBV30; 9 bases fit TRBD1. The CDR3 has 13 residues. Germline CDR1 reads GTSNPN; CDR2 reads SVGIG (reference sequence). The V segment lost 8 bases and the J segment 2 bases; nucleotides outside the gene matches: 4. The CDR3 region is CATRQGAGNTIYF. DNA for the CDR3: TGTGCCACAAGACAGGGGGCTGGAAACACCATATATTTT.

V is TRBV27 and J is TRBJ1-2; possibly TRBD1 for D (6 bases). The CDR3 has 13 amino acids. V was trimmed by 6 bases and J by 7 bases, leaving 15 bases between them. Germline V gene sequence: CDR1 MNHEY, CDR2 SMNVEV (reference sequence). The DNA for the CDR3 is TGTGCCAGCAGGGGGACCGTAGGGGGTGGCTACACCTTC. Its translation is CASRGTVGGGYTF.

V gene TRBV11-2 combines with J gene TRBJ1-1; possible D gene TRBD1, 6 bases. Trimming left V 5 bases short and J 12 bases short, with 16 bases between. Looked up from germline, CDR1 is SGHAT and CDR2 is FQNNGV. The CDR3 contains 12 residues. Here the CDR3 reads CASSPTGGRTFF. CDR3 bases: TGTGCCAGCAGCCCCACGGGGGGCAGAACTTTCTTT.

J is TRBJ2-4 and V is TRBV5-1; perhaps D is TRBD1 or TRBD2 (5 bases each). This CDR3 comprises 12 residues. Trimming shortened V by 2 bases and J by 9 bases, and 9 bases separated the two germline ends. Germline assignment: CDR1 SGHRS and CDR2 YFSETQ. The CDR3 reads CASSLEGTIQYF. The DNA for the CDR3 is TGCGCCAGCAGCTTAGAGGGGACCATTCAGTACTTC.

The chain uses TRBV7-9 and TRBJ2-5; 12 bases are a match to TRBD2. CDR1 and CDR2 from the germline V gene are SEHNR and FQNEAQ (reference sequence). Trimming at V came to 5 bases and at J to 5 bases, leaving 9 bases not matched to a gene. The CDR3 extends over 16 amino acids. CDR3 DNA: TGTGCCAGCAGCCACCACCGACTAGCGGGAGCGGAGACCCAGTACTTC. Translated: CASSHHRLAGAETQYF.

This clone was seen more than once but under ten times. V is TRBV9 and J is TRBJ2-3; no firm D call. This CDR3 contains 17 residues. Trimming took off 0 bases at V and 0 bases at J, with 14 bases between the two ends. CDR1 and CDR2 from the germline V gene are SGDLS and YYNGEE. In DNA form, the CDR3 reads TGTGCCAGCAGCGTAGGTCGTGTGGACCCGAGCACAGATACGCAGTATTTT. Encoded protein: CASSVGRVDPSTDTQYF.

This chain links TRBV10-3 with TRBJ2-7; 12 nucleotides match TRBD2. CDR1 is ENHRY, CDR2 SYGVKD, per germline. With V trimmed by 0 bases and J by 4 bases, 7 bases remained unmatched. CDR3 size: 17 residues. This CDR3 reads CAISESPTSGRMYEQYF. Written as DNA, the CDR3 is TGTGCCATCAGTGAGTCGCCCACTAGCGGGAGGATGTACGAGCAGTACTTC.

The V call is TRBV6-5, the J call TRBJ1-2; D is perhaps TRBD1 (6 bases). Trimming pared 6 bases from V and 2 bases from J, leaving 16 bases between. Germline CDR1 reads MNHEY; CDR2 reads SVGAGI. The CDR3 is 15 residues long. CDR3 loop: CASSKAGTPNYGYTF. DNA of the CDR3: TGTGCCAGCAGCAAAGCCGGGACACCAAACTATGGCTACACCTTC.

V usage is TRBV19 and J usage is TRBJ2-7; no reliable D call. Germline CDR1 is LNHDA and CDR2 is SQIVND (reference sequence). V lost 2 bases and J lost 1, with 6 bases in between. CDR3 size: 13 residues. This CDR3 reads CASSITHSYEQYF. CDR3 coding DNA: TGTGCCAGTAGTATAACACATTCCTACGAGCAGTACTTC.

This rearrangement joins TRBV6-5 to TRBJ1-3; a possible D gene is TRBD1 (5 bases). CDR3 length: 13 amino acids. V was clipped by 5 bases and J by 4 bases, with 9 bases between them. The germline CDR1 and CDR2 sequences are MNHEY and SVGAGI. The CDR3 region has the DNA TGTGCCAGCAGTGAGACAGTAGGAAACACCATATATTTT. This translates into CASSETVGNTIYF.

CDR3 in amino acids: CASSIGVSYEQYF. The CDR3 region has the DNA TGTGCCAGCAGCATAGGGGTGTCCTACGAGCAGTACTTC. This chain uses TRBV6-1 with TRBJ2-7; TRBD1 might be the D (5 bases). The CDR3 loop spans 13 amino acids. V dropped 6 bases and J dropped 1 base, with 10 bases sitting between them. Per germline, CDR1 MNHNS and CDR2 SASEGT.